The present TCR beta chain was sequenced within a study of human versus mouse CDR3 diversity and MHC coevolution. Germline V gene lookup returns CDR1 SGHRS and CDR2 YFSETQ. CDR3 length equals 16 residues. V gave up 4 bases and J gave up 5 bases; unmatched junction bases: 7. Method: immunoSEQ multiplex PCR; TCRdb's copy keeps in-frame clones and lacks some. Of 50,000 to 70,000 clones listed, about 94% were seen once; the top ten hold approximately 19%. Sequences were obtained from naive CD4+ T cells from blood. The subset is: CD45RO-negative CD62L-positive naive CD4 T cells. This chain uses TRBV5-1 with TRBJ2-5, with 14 positions matching TRBD2. The sequence was obtained from a person in their 60s in good health. DNA for the CDR3: TGCGCCAGCAGCCCGGGGACTAGCGGGAGTGTTGAGACCCAGTACTTC. Protein product: CASSPGTSGSVETQYF.